One sample yielded the 17 T cell receptor beta chains listed below, sequenced in a study of T cells after yellow fever vaccination. TCRdb ran MiXCR on the 5' RACE reads and lists one entry per CDR3 protein. The data contain 95,000 to 100,000 distinct CDR3 sequences, 4.5% to 6% of them singletons. Material: CD8+ T cells sorted from PBMCs, obtained 10 days after the yellow fever booster vaccination. These receptors were collected from a man between 18 and 29 years old who received the YFV17D yellow fever vaccine.

This chain connects TRBV27 to TRBJ2-3; D might be TRBD2 (5 bases). V lost 7 bases and J lost 2, with 13 bases in between. The CDR3 loop spans 14 amino acids. The germline V gene has CDR1 MNHEY and CDR2 SMNVEV (reference sequence). The CDR3 sequence is CASTSGLSTDTQYF. In nucleotides, the CDR3 is TGTGCCAGCACTTCCGGACTTTCCACAGATACGCAGTATTTT.

This clonotype was counted only a few times. The chain recombines TRBV6-2 or TRBV6-3 with TRBJ1-2, with D unclear. The germline CDR1 and CDR2 sequences are MNHEY and SVGEGT. The V end was cut by 4 bases, the J end by 0 bases, with 6 bases between. The CDR3 runs 13 residues. CDR3 region: CASSWQANYGYTF. The DNA of the CDR3 is TGTGCCAGCAGTTGGCAGGCTAACTATGGCTACACCTTC.

The chain uses TRBV4-3 and TRBJ1-1, with D maybe TRBD1 (5 bases). Per germline, CDR1 LGHNA and CDR2 YSLEER. The ends were cut back, 6 bases at V and 0 bases at J, with 11 bases in the middle. The CDR3 totals 14 residues. The CDR3 DNA is TGCGCCAGCAGGCGGGGGGAGTTGAACACTGAAGCTTTCTTT. The encoded protein is CASRRGELNTEAFF.

The chain carries TRBV4-3 and TRBJ2-7; D is undetermined. The V end lost 4 bases, the J end lost 4 bases, and 11 bases lay between the germline ends. This CDR3 spans 13 amino acids. CDR1 LGHNA and CDR2 YSLEER come from the germline V gene. In nucleotides, the CDR3 is TGCGCCAGCAGCCGATGGGCCGGGTACGAGCAGTACTTC. This encodes CASSRWAGYEQYF.

This clonotype has a count of ten or more. The chain links TRBV29-1 to TRBJ2-1; no clear D gene. This CDR3 has 14 amino acids. The germline gives CDR1 SQVTM, CDR2 ANQGSEA. The germline V and J ends were trimmed by 0 bases and 0 bases, with 6 bases remaining between them. CDR3 DNA sequence: TGCAGCGTTGAAGAGCAAAGCTCCTACAATGAGCAGTTCTTC. Amino acid sequence: CSVEEQSSYNEQFF.

This clonotype has just a few counts. This sequence joins TRBV7-8 and TRBJ2-2; no clear D. Germline V gene data show CDR1 as SGHVS and CDR2 as FQNEAQ. The CDR3 runs 14 residues. Trimming shortened V by 3 bases and J by 6 bases, and 11 bases separated the two germline ends. The CDR3 loop is CASSFRLASGELFF. CDR3 nucleotide sequence: TGTGCCAGCAGCTTTCGGTTGGCGTCCGGGGAGCTGTTTTTT.

This clonotype showed up many times. The chain carries TRBV4-1 and TRBJ2-3; 11 bases line up with TRBD1. The CDR3 runs 15 residues. Germline V gene lookup returns CDR1 MGHRA and CDR2 YSYEKL. The V segment lost 4 bases and the J segment 3 bases; nucleotides outside the gene matches: 3. The CDR3 region has the DNA TGCGCCAGCAGCCTTGGGACAGGGGGAACAGATACGCAGTATTTT. Translation gives CASSLGTGGTDTQYF.

The table lists this clonotype with a few counts. The CDR3 is CASSLTENNEQFF. CDR3 coding DNA: TGCGCCAGCAGCTTGACAGAGAACAATGAGCAGTTCTTC. The chain couples TRBV5-1 to TRBJ2-1; D remains ambiguous. The CDR3 runs to 13 residues. Deletions cut 1 base from V and 5 bases from J, with 7 bases between. Germline values: CDR1 SGHRS, CDR2 YFSETQ.

This clonotype was seen more than once but under ten times. The rearrangement uses TRBV20-1 and TRBJ2-3; 14 nucleotides line up with TRBD2. CDR3 length: 18 amino acids. V shed 2 bases and J 2 bases; nucleotides not matched to a gene: 9. From germline, CDR1 is DFQATT and CDR2 SNEGSKA (reference sequence). The CDR3 sequence is CSARPVGTSGGYTDTQYF. The CDR3 nucleotides are TGCAGTGCTAGACCGGTGGGGACTAGCGGGGGCTACACAGATACGCAGTATTTT.

The chain combines TRBV6-5 with TRBJ1-1; the D gene is possibly TRBD1 (5 bases). Trimming removed 0 bases from V and 1 base from J, with 12 bases in between. Germline CDR1 and CDR2: MNHEY and SVGAGI. The CDR3 runs 16 residues. DNA of the CDR3: TGTGCCAGCAGTTACTCGAAAATGAGGGGGAACACTGAAGCTTTCTTT. This translates into CASSYSKMRGNTEAFF.

With respect to this clonotype: A much more abundant neighbour one base away suggests this may be a read error. J is TRBJ2-3 and V is TRBV9, with D unresolved. From germline, CDR1 is SGDLS and CDR2 YYNGEE. This CDR3 has 13 amino acids. The DNA for the CDR3 is TGTGACAGCAGCGTAGTGTCCGCAGATACGCAGTATTTT. Its protein is CDSSVVSADTQYF.

For the CDR3, the DNA is TGCGCCAGCAGCCAGACTTGGGGAGACTATGGCTACACCTTC. As protein: CASSQTWGDYGYTF. The V and J genes are TRBV4-3 and TRBJ1-2; no definite D call. V was trimmed by 3 bases and J by 3 bases, leaving 11 bases between them. The CDR3 length is 14 residues. CDR1 is LGHNA, CDR2 YSLEER, per germline.

This clonotype came up a few times. The V call is TRBV12-3 or TRBV12-4, the J call TRBJ2-4; D possibly uses TRBD1 or TRBD2 (6 bases each). This CDR3 is built from 15 residues. Trimming took off 7 bases at V and 0 bases at J, with 13 bases between the two ends. The CDR3 sequence is CASNAGGLAKNIQYF. The CDR3 DNA is TGTGCCAGCAATGCCGGGGGCTTAGCCAAAAACATTCAGTACTTC.

This clonotype was counted ten times or more. The chain uses TRBV6-5 and TRBJ2-2; either TRBD1 or TRBD2 may fit D (5 bases each). Trimming took off 0 bases at V and 2 bases at J, with 7 bases between the two ends. This CDR3 region has 15 residues. Germline loops: CDR1 MNHEY, CDR2 SVGAGI. CDR3 sequence: CASSYSRGNTGELFF. CDR3 coding DNA: TGTGCCAGCAGTTACTCGAGGGGTAACACCGGGGAGCTGTTTTTT.

The CDR3 DNA reads as TGTGCCAGCTCACCACCGTTGGTTTACAGGGAGTGGGGGGATTATGAAGCTTTCTTT. This encodes CASSPPLVYREWGDYEAFF. V usage is TRBV18 and J usage is TRBJ1-1; possibly TRBD1 for D (6 bases). The CDR3 has 19 residues. Trimming took 0 bases from V and 7 from J, leaving 27 bases between them. The germline gives CDR1 KGHSH, CDR2 LQKENI.

J is TRBJ1-5 and V is TRBV20-1; perhaps TRBD1 as D (5 bases). The V gene's germline CDR1 is DFQATT and CDR2 SNEGSKA (reference sequence). Trimming removed 0 bases at V and 7 bases at J, with 16 bases between. This CDR3 has 15 amino acids. The CDR3: CSARDPGDWGQPQHF. CDR3 nucleotides: TGCAGTGCTAGAGACCCGGGGGATTGGGGGCAGCCCCAGCATTTT.

The rearrangement uses TRBV7-2 and TRBJ1-6, with unresolved D. The CDR3 sequence is 14 residues long. V lost 2 bases and J lost 3, with 5 bases in between. The germline CDR1 and CDR2 sequences are SGHTA and FQGNSA. The CDR3 is CASSLRDYNSPLHF. As DNA, the CDR3 is TGTGCCAGCAGCTTAAGGGACTATAATTCACCCCTCCACTTT.